This is a list of T cell receptor beta chains from one sample in a study of prognosis after radiotherapy for stage I lung cancer. TCRdb itself ran the multiplex PCR reads through MiXCR, one entry per CDR3 protein. The sample lists roughly 32,000 distinct CDR3 sequences; roughly two fifths were seen once. This material consisted of PBMCs, taken before or after stereotactic body radiation therapy (not recorded which). These receptors all come from a donor over 45 with non-small cell lung cancer. CDR3s include the opening cysteine and the closing phenylalanine or tryptophan. A D gene is named only where the DNA matches it firmly. Size is stated for part of the rows, as once, few or many counts, or as a class when the clone is expanded.

v_gene,j_gene,abundance,d_gene,CDR3aa,CDR3nt
TRBV27,TRBJ1-6,.,TRBD1,CASSLNRGQSPLHF,TGTGCCAGCAGTTTAAACAGGGGTCAATCACCCCTCCACTTT
TRBV7-2,TRBJ2-2,.,TRBD1,CASSLSGGTGELFF,TGTGCCAGCAGCTTATCAGGGGGCACCGGGGAGCTGTTTTTT
TRBV11-2,TRBJ2-3,many,.,CASRILHGVSTDTQYF,TGTGCCAGCAGGATTTTACACGGCGTATCCACAGATACGCAGTATTTT
TRBV11-3,TRBJ1-1,.,.,CASSQEGFTEAFF,TGTGCCAGCAGCCAGGAGGGGTTCACTGAAGCTTTCTTT
TRBV9,TRBJ1-3,.,.,CASSPSTGNSGNTIYF,TGTGCCAGCAGCCCATCGACAGGTAACTCTGGAAACACCATATATTTT
TRBV5-1,TRBJ2-7,.,TRBD1,CASSLDGQGREQYF,TGCGCCAGCAGCTTGGATGGACAGGGGCGCGAGCAGTACTTC
TRBV6-2/TRBV6-3,TRBJ1-6,.,TRBD1,CASSSNRGYSPLHF,TGTGCCAGCAGTTCAAACAGGGGTTATTCACCCCTCCACTTT
TRBV11-2,TRBJ2-2,medium-sized,.,CASSLAGAGGTGELFF,TGTGCCAGCAGCTTAGCAGGTGCAGGGGGGACCGGGGAGCTGTTTTTT
TRBV29-1,TRBJ2-7,few,.,CSAVLGYEQYF,TGCAGCGCGGTTTTGGGCTACGAGCAGTACTTC
TRBV3-1,TRBJ2-3,many,TRBD2,CASSQDIGRGGTDTQYF,TGTGCCAGCAGCCAAGATATCGGGAGGGGAGGCACAGATACGCAGTATTTT
TRBV19,TRBJ1-6,.,TRBD1,CASSLMTGVNSPLHF,TGTGCCAGTAGTCTCATGACAGGGGTTAATTCACCCCTCCACTTT
TRBV19,TRBJ2-5,.,.,CASSIVGTRGTQYF,TGTGCCAGTAGTATAGTCGGGACCAGAGGGACCCAGTACTTC
TRBV6-1,TRBJ1-5,.,.,CASSEAVMGNQQQHF,TGTGCCAGCAGTGAAGCGGTCATGGGCAATCAGCAACAGCATTTT
TRBV13,TRBJ1-6,medium-sized,TRBD1,CASSGGTGNSPLHF,TGTGCCAGCAGCGGGGGGACAGGGAATTCACCCCTCCACTTT
TRBV5-1,TRBJ1-2,many,.,CASSLDPTYGYTF,TGCGCCAGCAGCTTGGACCCGACTTATGGCTACACCTTC
TRBV5-1,TRBJ2-2,many,.,CASSPTRPANTGELFF,TGCGCCAGCAGCCCCACCCGCCCAGCCAACACCGGGGAGCTGTTTTTT
TRBV28,TRBJ2-7,.,TRBD1,CASSSRPGTVSYEQYF,TGTGCCAGCAGTTCCCGGCCCGGGACAGTCTCCTACGAGCAGTACTTC
TRBV20-1,TRBJ2-1,large,TRBD2,CSARLYTGTSGRNEQFF,TGCAGTGCTAGACTATATACCGGGACTAGCGGGAGGAATGAGCAGTTCTTC
TRBV5-1,TRBJ2-5,many,.,CASSFGAAETQYF,TGCGCCAGCAGCTTCGGTGCCGCGGAGACCCAGTACTTC
TRBV6-1,TRBJ1-1,many,.,CASSEAKEAFF,TGTGCCAGCAGTGAAGCTAAGGAAGCTTTCTTT
TRBV7-3,TRBJ2-3,many,.,CASSPTPGFGKDTQYF,TGTGCCAGCAGCCCAACCCCAGGGTTCGGCAAAGATACGCAGTATTTT
TRBV27,TRBJ1-1,many,.,CASSLTRRTEAFF,TGTGCCAGCAGTTTAACGCGGAGGACTGAAGCTTTCTTT
TRBV6-1,TRBJ2-1,few,.,CASIPKWWEGGNEQFF,TGTGCCAGCATCCCTAAGTGGTGGGAGGGGGGCAATGAGCAGTTCTTC
TRBV5-1,TRBJ2-3,.,TRBD1,CASSSGTGGDTQYF,TGCGCCAGCAGCTCAGGGACAGGGGGAGATACGCAGTATTTT
TRBV11-2,TRBJ1-1,many,.,CASRRVPGPNTEAFF,TGTGCCAGCCGCCGCGTCCCGGGACCCAACACTGAAGCTTTCTTT
TRBV5-1,TRBJ2-7,many,.,CASTLGPGNYEQYF,TGCGCCAGCACCCTGGGTCCGGGAAACTACGAGCAGTACTTC
TRBV11-2,TRBJ2-2,.,.,CASSFLRNTGELFF,TGTGCCAGCAGCTTTTTGCGGAACACCGGGGAGCTGTTTTTT
TRBV3-1,TRBJ1-1,.,.,CASSQEQGRTEAFF,TGTGCCAGCAGCCAAGAGCAGGGGCGAACTGAAGCTTTCTTT
TRBV27,TRBJ2-7,.,TRBD1,CASSSRQGTYEQYF,TGTGCCAGCAGTTCCCGACAGGGAACCTACGAGCAGTACTTC
TRBV19,TRBJ2-3,many,TRBD2,CASRGTSGRLTDTQYF,TGTGCCAGTAGGGGGACTAGCGGGAGGCTGACAGATACGCAGTATTTT
TRBV12-3/TRBV12-4,TRBJ1-1,.,.,CASIRSWTMDTEAFF,TGTGCCAGCATCCGCTCCTGGACAATGGACACTGAAGCTTTCTTT
TRBV6-1,TRBJ1-1,.,.,CASRWTFLNTEAFF,TGTGCCAGCAGATGGACATTCTTGAACACTGAAGCTTTCTTT
TRBV15,TRBJ2-1,many,TRBD1,CATRKTGGPYNEQFF,TGTGCCACGCGAAAGACAGGGGGCCCCTACAATGAGCAGTTCTTC
TRBV12-3/TRBV12-4,TRBJ2-2,.,.,CASSLDAGASRAGELFF,TGTGCCAGCAGTTTAGATGCTGGGGCATCGAGAGCCGGGGAGCTGTTTTTT
TRBV28,TRBJ2-7,many,TRBD2,CASSRAGRGSYEQYF,TGTGCCAGCAGCCGAGCGGGAAGGGGCTCCTACGAGCAGTACTTC
TRBV9,TRBJ2-5,many,.,CASSGVGGEGETQYF,TGTGCCAGCAGCGGAGTAGGGGGTGAGGGAGAGACCCAGTACTTC
TRBV28,TRBJ2-5,many,.,CASSPRTAQETQYF,TGTGCCAGCAGCCCACGGACAGCACAAGAGACCCAGTACTTC
TRBV6-9,TRBJ1-1,.,.,CASGYTREGTEAFF,TGTGCCAGCGGTTACACTCGGGAAGGGACTGAAGCTTTCTTT
TRBV2,TRBJ2-7,many,.,CASTPKGQGYEQYF,TGTGCCAGCACCCCAAAGGGGCAGGGGTACGAGCAGTACTTC
TRBV6-1,TRBJ2-7,once,.,CASSRYMSPYEQYF,TGTGCCAGCAGTCGGTACATGTCCCCCTACGAGCAGTACTTC
TRBV25-1,TRBJ2-7,many,TRBD1,CASADRGREQYF,TGTGCCAGCGCGGACAGGGGTCGGGAGCAGTACTTC
TRBV20-1,TRBJ2-7,.,TRBD2,CSARVRTSGRYEQYF,TGCAGTGCTAGAGTCCGGACTAGCGGGAGGTACGAGCAGTACTTC
TRBV2,TRBJ2-7,.,.,CASNWGGGLYEQYF,TGTGCCAGCAACTGGGGAGGGGGCCTCTACGAGCAGTACTTC
TRBV24-1,TRBJ1-1,.,TRBD1,CATSDSRDRHEAFF,TGTGCCACCAGTGATTCCCGGGACAGGCATGAAGCTTTCTTT
TRBV20-1,TRBJ2-7,.,TRBD2,CSATLPGLGLREQYF,TGCAGTGCTACCCTACCGGGACTAGGCTTACGGGAGCAGTACTTC
TRBV30,TRBJ2-3,many,.,CAWRQGGPTDTQYF,TGTGCCTGGAGGCAGGGGGGACCCACAGATACGCAGTATTTT
TRBV6-1,TRBJ1-1,medium-sized,.,CASSELPGQNTEAFF,TGTGCCAGCAGTGAATTACCGGGACAAAACACTGAAGCTTTCTTT
TRBV3-1,TRBJ2-5,many,.,CASSPTSSSRGTQYF,TGTGCCAGCAGCCCCACTAGCTCCTCAAGGGGGACCCAGTACTTC
TRBV2,TRBJ1-5,.,.,CASSEHGGQPQHF,TGTGCCAGCAGCGAACATGGCGGTCAGCCCCAGCATTTT
TRBV28,TRBJ1-4,many,.,CASSSHSSNEKLFF,TGTGCCAGCAGTTCCCATTCCTCAAATGAAAAACTGTTTTTT
TRBV19,TRBJ2-3,many,.,CASRTDGDTQYF,TGTGCCAGTAGGACAGACGGAGATACGCAGTATTTT
TRBV11-2,TRBJ2-1,.,TRBD1,CASSLGGQYNEQFF,TGTGCCAGCAGCTTAGGGGGACAGTACAATGAGCAGTTCTTC
TRBV5-1,TRBJ1-2,many,.,CASSLAVSGSQGYTF,TGCGCCAGCAGCTTGGCCGTGTCAGGTTCCCAAGGCTACACCTTC
TRBV10-3,TRBJ2-3,many,TRBD2,CAISEHGLAKSADTQYF,TGTGCCATCAGTGAGCACGGACTAGCGAAGAGTGCAGATACGCAGTATTTT
TRBV14,TRBJ2-5,.,TRBD2,CASSQDSGLQETQYF,TGTGCCAGCAGCCAAGATAGCGGGCTCCAAGAGACCCAGTACTTC
TRBV6-2/TRBV6-3,TRBJ2-3,.,.,CASSYSLGSYTDTQYF,TGTGCCAGCAGTTACTCACTGGGGTCCTACACAGATACGCAGTATTTT
TRBV6-1,TRBJ2-2,medium-sized,TRBD1,CASTQGANTGELFF,TGTGCCAGCACCCAGGGGGCGAACACCGGGGAGCTGTTTTTT
TRBV7-9,TRBJ2-6,many,.,CASRWSSGANVLTF,TGTGCCAGCAGGTGGAGCTCTGGGGCCAACGTCCTGACTTTC
TRBV24-1,TRBJ2-3,many,.,CATSDFAGTDTQYF,TGTGCCACCAGTGATTTTGCGGGGACAGATACGCAGTATTTT
TRBV28,TRBJ2-5,.,.,CSISSGTQYF,TGTTCCATCAGTTCCGGGACCCAGTACTTC